These 19 T cell receptor beta chains came from one sample sequenced in a study of blood T cell repertoires in COVID-19 (dated by TCRdb to the early 2020s). Library preparation employed the immunoSEQ multiplex PCR assay. What TCRdb holds here is the immuneACCESS table cut down to in-frame rearrangements. Part of the clones is not present; checked against another copy, under half of the missing clones reflect an unresolved V gene, and the others are unexplained. The sample table shows approximately 300,000 clones, and around 86% are seen once. The ten largest make up under 11% of the sample. Sequencing input: PBMCs or T cells enriched from blood (not recorded which). These receptors came from a woman aged 18-29 years who had recovered from COVID-19.

The chain carries TRBV27 and TRBJ1-2; 9 bases fit TRBD1. J was trimmed by 4 bases and V by 7 bases; bases with no gene match: 13. Germline V gene lookup returns CDR1 MNHEY and CDR2 SMNVEV (reference sequence). The CDR3 has 16 amino acids. CDR3 coding DNA: TGTGCCAGCACTTCATACTCCGGGACAGGGTTCTATGGCTACACCTTC. Protein sequence: CASTSYSGTGFYGYTF.

The V and J genes are TRBV5-5 and TRBJ1-5; 7 positions match TRBD1. After removal of 2 bases from V and 4 bases from J, the junction contained 6 bases not matched to a gene. There are 15 residues in the CDR3. From germline, CDR1 is SGHKS and CDR2 YYEKEE (reference sequence). The CDR3 DNA sequence: TGTGCCAGCAGCTTCCAGACAGGGAGAAATCAGCCCCAGCATTTT. Encoded protein: CASSFQTGRNQPQHF.

The DNA for the CDR3 is TGCGCCAGCAGCCATGGGCTAGCGGATACCTACGAGCAGTACTTC. This codes for CASSHGLADTYEQYF. The chain has TRBV4-1 and TRBJ2-7, with 7 bases aligning to TRBD2. J gave up 2 bases and V 3 bases, and 7 bases lay outside the gene matches. The CDR3 has 15 residues. CDR1 MGHRA and CDR2 YSYEKL come from the germline V gene.

The chain combines TRBV2 with TRBJ2-1; tentative D call: TRBD2 (6 bases). Between the trimmed V and J ends, which lost 7 bases and 5 bases, there was a span of 15 bases. This CDR3 contains 14 residues. Germline-derived CDR1 and CDR2 are SNHLY and FYNNEI. The CDR3 bases are TGTGCCAGCATGAGAGCGGGCCTCCACAATGAGCAGTTCTTC. Residues: CASMRAGLHNEQFF.

The V and J genes are TRBV3-1 (or the pseudogene TRBV3-2) and TRBJ1-2; D gene ambiguous. CDR1 and CDR2 (germline): LGHDT, YNNKEL (reference sequence). V gave up 0 bases and J gave up 5 bases, with 13 bases separating them. This CDR3 spans 15 amino acids. The CDR3 DNA is TGTGCCAGCAGCCAAGACAGGTCGTCTGGATATGGCTACACCTTC. Residues: CASSQDRSSGYGYTF.

The chain combines TRBV28 with TRBJ1-5, with D unclear. V was clipped by 5 bases and J by 4 bases, with 6 bases between them. The germline CDR1 and CDR2 sequences are MDHEN and SYDVKM. This CDR3 region has 12 residues. CDR3 loop: CASSRSNQPQHF. Written as DNA, the CDR3 is TGTGCCAGCAGTCGTTCGAATCAGCCCCAGCATTTT.

V gene TRBV28 combines with J gene TRBJ2-1, with 7 nucleotides matching TRBD2. The junction had 4 bases not matched to a gene; V was cut back by 5 bases and J by 9 bases. This CDR3 spans 12 amino acids. CDR1 and CDR2 from the germline V gene are MDHEN and SYDVKM. The CDR3 protein is CASSLREGEQFF. In nucleotides, the CDR3 is TGTGCCAGCAGTCTCAGGGAGGGTGAGCAGTTCTTC.

The chain carries TRBV30 and TRBJ1-5, with a possible D match to TRBD1 (6 bases). The V end lost 4 bases, the J end lost 3 bases, and 13 bases lay between the germline ends. Germline CDR1 is GTSNPN and CDR2 is SVGIG (reference sequence). This CDR3 region has 14 residues. DNA of the CDR3: TGTGCCTGGAAAACAGGGTCGAACAATCAGCCCCAGCATTTT. Translated: CAWKTGSNNQPQHF.

The rearrangement uses TRBV11-2 and TRBJ2-2; 8 bases match TRBD1. Germline-derived CDR1 and CDR2 are SGHAT and FQNNGV. Trimming cost V 0 bases and J 1 base; bases outside gene matches: 1. The CDR3 is 16 residues long. The CDR3 sequence is CASSLDGTGNTGELFF. Here the CDR3 DNA reads TGTGCCAGCAGCTTAGACGGGACAGGGAACACCGGGGAGCTGTTTTTT.

The CDR3 coding sequence is TGCGCCAGCAGCCCAGGACCGATAAGGGGGAACTATGGCTACACCTTC. Its protein is CASSPGPIRGNYGYTF. J is TRBJ1-2 and V is TRBV5-1, with D tentatively TRBD1 (6 bases). The V end lost 4 bases, the J end lost 2 bases, and 18 bases lay between the germline ends. Germline V gene lookup returns CDR1 SGHRS and CDR2 YFSETQ. The CDR3 is 16 amino acids.

This rearrangement joins TRBV20-1 to TRBJ2-1; tentative D call: TRBD1 (5 bases). Per the germline V gene, CDR1 is DFQATT and CDR2 is SNEGSKA (reference sequence). Trimming stripped 7 bases from V and 7 bases from J, with 11 bases between. This CDR3 comprises 11 residues. This chain's CDR3 is CSDNRNNEQFF. CDR3 DNA: TGCAGTGACAACAGGAATAATGAGCAGTTCTTC.

This chain links TRBV10-3 with TRBJ1-1; 10 nucleotides line up with TRBD1. Germline assignment: CDR1 ENHRY and CDR2 SYGVKD. The CDR3 spans 13 residues. V lost 7 bases, J lost 4 bases, and 3 bases stayed unmatched. CDR3 in DNA: TGTGCCATCATCGGGACAGGGGCCACTGAAGCTTTCTTT. Encoded protein: CAIIGTGATEAFF.

The chain uses TRBV4-1 and TRBJ2-2, with 7 bases identical to TRBD2. Per the germline V gene, CDR1 is MGHRA and CDR2 is YSYEKL. CDR3 length: 16 amino acids. V lost 3 bases to trimming and J lost 2 bases; unmatched junction nucleotides: 6. CDR3 region: CASSHFGGTNTGELFF. The CDR3, as DNA: TGCGCCAGCAGCCACTTCGGGGGGACCAACACCGGGGAGCTGTTTTTT.

A few counts support this clone. The chain is built from TRBV6-5 and TRBJ1-1; 8 nucleotides line up with TRBD1. Germline CDR1 MNHEY, CDR2 SVGAGI. Trimming at V came to 4 bases and at J to 5 bases, leaving 6 bases not matched to a gene. The CDR3 has 14 residues. As DNA, the CDR3 is TGTGCCAGCAGTTCCGGGACAGGAAGGACTGAAGCTTTCTTT. This codes for CASSSGTGRTEAFF.

This rearrangement joins TRBV9 to TRBJ2-1; 12 bases match TRBD2. CDR3 length: 18 amino acids. V dropped 3 bases and J dropped 2; count of bases not matched to a gene: 9. Germline-derived CDR1 and CDR2 are SGDLS and YYNGEE. CDR3 in DNA: TGTGCCAGCAGCGGCTCTAGCGGGAGGGCCGTTACCTACAATGAGCAGTTCTTC. It codes for CASSGSSGRAVTYNEQFF.

This sequence joins TRBV19 and TRBJ2-7; 10 nucleotides line up with TRBD1. Trimming took 7 bases from V and 4 from J; bases not matched to a gene: 4. CDR1 and CDR2 (germline): LNHDA, SQIVND (reference sequence). This CDR3 has 13 amino acids. As DNA, the CDR3 is TGTGCCAGTAAGAGGGGACAGGGGTACGAGCAGTACTTC. As protein: CASKRGQGYEQYF.

This chain uses TRBV19 with TRBJ1-5; 9 nucleotides agree with TRBD1. The V gene end was trimmed by 7 bases and the J gene end by 11 bases; junction bases not matched to a gene: 15. Germline-derived CDR1 and CDR2 are LNHDA and SQIVND (reference sequence). The CDR3 is made up of 15 amino acids. The chain's CDR3 is CASKDWDRAPKAQHF. CDR3 nucleotides: TGTGCCAGTAAGGACTGGGACAGGGCCCCCAAAGCCCAGCATTTT.

The rearrangement links TRBV7-2 to TRBJ2-6; D ambiguous. The CDR3 is 16 residues long. V gave up 3 bases and J gave up 0 bases, with 9 bases separating them. CDR1 is SGHTA, CDR2 FQGNSA, per germline. CDR3 protein: CASSFGGFSGANVLTF. DNA for the CDR3: TGTGCCAGCAGCTTTGGCGGATTCTCTGGGGCCAACGTCCTGACTTTC.

This clone was detected many times. CDR3 sequence reads: CASRWGTGGGYGYTF. The CDR3 DNA reads as TGTGCCAGCAGATGGGGGACAGGGGGAGGCTATGGCTACACCTTC. V and J are TRBV27 and TRBJ1-2; TRBD1 matches 11 bases. J gave up 4 bases and V 6 bases, and 7 bases lay outside the gene matches. Germline V gene lookup returns CDR1 MNHEY and CDR2 SMNVEV (reference sequence). The CDR3 spans 15 residues.